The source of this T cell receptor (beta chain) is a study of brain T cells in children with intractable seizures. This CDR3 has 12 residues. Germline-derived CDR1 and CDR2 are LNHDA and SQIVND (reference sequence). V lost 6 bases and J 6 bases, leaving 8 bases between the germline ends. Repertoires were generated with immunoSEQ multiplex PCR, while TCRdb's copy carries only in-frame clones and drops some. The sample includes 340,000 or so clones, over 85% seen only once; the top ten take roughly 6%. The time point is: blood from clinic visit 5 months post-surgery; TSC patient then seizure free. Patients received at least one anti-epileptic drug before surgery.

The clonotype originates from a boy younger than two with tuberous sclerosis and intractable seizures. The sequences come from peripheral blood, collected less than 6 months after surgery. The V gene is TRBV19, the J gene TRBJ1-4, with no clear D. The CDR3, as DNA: TGTGCCAGTAGGGTGCAGGATGAAAAACTGTTTTTT. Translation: CASRVQDEKLFF.